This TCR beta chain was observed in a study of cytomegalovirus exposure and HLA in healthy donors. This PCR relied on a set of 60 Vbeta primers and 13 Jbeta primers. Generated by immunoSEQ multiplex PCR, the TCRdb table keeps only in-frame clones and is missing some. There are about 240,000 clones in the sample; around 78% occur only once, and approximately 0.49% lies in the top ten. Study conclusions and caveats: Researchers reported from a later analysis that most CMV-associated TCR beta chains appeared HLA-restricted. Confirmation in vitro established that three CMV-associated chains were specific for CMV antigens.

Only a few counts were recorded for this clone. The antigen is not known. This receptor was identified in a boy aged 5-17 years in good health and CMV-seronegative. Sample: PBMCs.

For the CDR3, the DNA is TGTGCCAGCTCCATCAGGGGGCCGTCGTCCTTTTTTGATGGCTACACCTTC. It codes for CASSIRGPSSFFDGYTF. The genes are TRBV18 and TRBJ1-2, with 8 bases lining up with TRBD1. Trimming at V came to 6 bases and at J to 6 bases, leaving 18 bases not matched to a gene. Germline CDR1 reads KGHSH; CDR2 reads LQKENI. The CDR3 spans 17 residues. Drawing the rest from reference TRBV18 and TRBJ1-2, the complete variable domain is NAGVMQNPRHLVRRRGQEARLRCSPMKGHSHVYWYRQLPEEGLKFMVYLQKENIIDESGMPKERFSAEFPKEGPSILRIQQVVRGDSAAYFCASSIRGPSSFFDGYTFGSGTRLTVV.